The clone carrying this TCR beta chain was recorded a few times. The antigen remains unidentified. The data were taken from a study of cytomegalovirus exposure and HLA in healthy donors. Regarding the study as a whole: TCR beta sequences numbering under 20,000 were associated with HLA alleles at 0.05 false discovery rate in a later analysis.

The PCR contained 60 Vbeta and 13 Jbeta primers. In the original analysis: The count from a later analysis was some 76 million unique TCR beta chains, about 9.9 million of them shared. The data were produced by immunoSEQ multiplex PCR, yet TCRdb's version contains in-frame clones alone and is incomplete. The V and J calls and clone size are taken from that table; D and trimming were inferred from the DNA. Altogether about 300,000 clones are present, about nine tenths being singletons, with the ten largest covering around 4%. V gave up 6 bases and J gave up 4 bases, with 10 bases separating them. Germline values: CDR1 SEHNR, CDR2 FQNEAQ (reference sequence). This CDR3 region has 13 residues.

Sequencing used PBMCs. V and J are TRBV7-9 and TRBJ1-5; D is perhaps TRBD1 (6 bases). The TCR sequence derives from a man aged 35 to 55 in good health and CMV-seropositive. CDR3 amino acids: CASRGGGNQPQHF. CDR3 nucleotide sequence: TGTGCCAGCAGGGGAGGGGGAAATCAGCCCCAGCATTTT.